A single sample gave rise to the 21 T cell receptor beta chains below, sequenced in a study of blood T cell repertoires in COVID-19. TCRdb's table, derived via immunoSEQ multiplex PCR, lists solely in-frame clones and lacks some. The profile shows 300,000 to 400,000 clones, 88% of them singletons. The sequenced material came from PBMCs or T cells enriched from blood (not recorded which). Receptors were obtained from a man in his thirties or forties who had recovered from COVID-19.

In nucleotides, the CDR3 is TGTGCCAGCAGCGGTGGGGTTGGGTCAGGGATTTTGAGGGCCAACGTCCTGACTTTC. Its protein product is CASSGGVGSGILRANVLTF. The J gene is TRBJ2-6, the V gene TRBV9; perhaps TRBD1 as D (5 bases). The CDR3 has 19 amino acids. Trimming cost V 3 bases and J 5 bases, with 24 bases left between them. Germline assignment: CDR1 SGDLS and CDR2 YYNGEE.

The gene calls are TRBV25-1 and TRBJ1-5; 10 nucleotides agree with TRBD1. The CDR3 consists of 15 residues. The germline gives CDR1 MGHDK, CDR2 SYGVNS. The V segment lost 5 bases and the J segment 4 bases; nucleotides outside the gene matches: 5. Written as DNA, the CDR3 is TGTGCCAGCAGTATGGGACAGGGGTTGAATCAGCCCCAGCATTTT. Amino acids: CASSMGQGLNQPQHF.

This clone has a single count. CDR3 sequence: CATSRYRDRGDSPLHF. CDR3 nucleotide sequence: TGTGCCACCAGCAGGTACCGGGACAGGGGGGATTCACCCCTCCACTTT. The rearrangement links TRBV15 to TRBJ1-6; 11 nucleotides align to TRBD1. The CDR3 sequence is 16 residues long. V was pared by 3 bases and J by 8 bases, with 6 bases of the junction left unmatched. Germline V gene data show CDR1 as LNHNV and CDR2 as YYDKDF (reference sequence).

This clone was recorded once. V gene TRBV19 combines with J gene TRBJ1-2, with D possibly matching TRBD1 (6 bases). CDR3 length equals 13 residues. V lost 5 bases and J lost 0, with 7 bases in between. CDR1 is LNHDA and CDR2 is SQIVND in the germline V gene (reference sequence). The CDR3 is CASSWTANYGYTF. CDR3 nucleotides: TGTGCCAGTAGTTGGACAGCTAACTATGGCTACACCTTC.

The chain carries TRBV7-3 and TRBJ1-6, with TRBD1 as a possible D gene (5 bases). Between the trimmed V and J ends, which lost 5 bases and 1 base, there was a span of 9 bases. The CDR3 is made up of 15 amino acids. The germline V gene encodes CDR1 SGHTA and CDR2 FQGTGA. CDR3 DNA: TGTGCCAGCAGCATAGACAGTTCCTATAATTCACCCCTCCACTTT. This sequence encodes CASSIDSSYNSPLHF.

The rearrangement joins TRBV5-1 to TRBJ2-5, with D perhaps TRBD2 (6 bases). This CDR3 region has 15 residues. Germline CDR1 reads SGHRS; CDR2 reads YFSETQ. V was trimmed by 6 bases and J by 3 bases, leaving 18 bases between them. The chain's CDR3 is CASNLFGGSEETQYF. The CDR3 nucleotides read TGCGCCAGCAACCTTTTTGGGGGGTCGGAAGAGACCCAGTACTTC.

This chain links TRBV5-1 with TRBJ1-1; TRBD1 agrees at 7 bases. V was clipped by 4 bases and J by 1 base; unmatched bases: 19. Germline V gives CDR1 SGHRS, CDR2 YFSETQ. This CDR3 is 19 amino acids long. The CDR3: CASSPTPGDRQFPNTEAFF. CDR3 sequence (DNA): TGCGCCAGCAGCCCCACTCCCGGGGACAGACAATTTCCGAACACTGAAGCTTTCTTT.

In its sample, this clone was seen once. The J gene is TRBJ1-5, the V gene TRBV7-9; 8 bases align to TRBD1. Germline-derived CDR1 and CDR2 are SEHNR and FQNEAQ (reference sequence). The ends lost 5 bases at V and 2 bases at J; junction bases unmatched: 5. The CDR3 spans 15 residues. Here the CDR3 DNA reads TGTGCCAGCAGCCCCGGACAGGGAGGCAATCAGCCCCAGCATTTT. Its protein is CASSPGQGGNQPQHF.

V is TRBV27 and J is TRBJ2-7, with 8 nucleotides matching TRBD1. V dropped 4 bases and J dropped 3; count of bases not matched to a gene: 8. Germline CDR1 is MNHEY and CDR2 is SMNVEV (reference sequence). This CDR3 has 15 amino acids. CDR3 loop: CASSSLMTGVYEQYF. The CDR3 DNA sequence: TGTGCCAGCAGTTCCCTTATGACAGGGGTCTACGAGCAGTACTTC.

V gene TRBV28 combines with J gene TRBJ1-2; no firm D call. Germline lookup yields CDR1 MDHEN and CDR2 SYDVKM. Trimming cost V 11 bases and J 8 bases, with 12 bases left between them. The CDR3 covers 10 residues. CDR3 bases: TGTGCCGCCGGGGTAGGAGGCTACACCTTC. Amino acids: CAAGVGGYTF.

V is TRBV30 and J is TRBJ1-5; 10 positions match TRBD1. CDR1 and CDR2 from the germline V gene are GTSNPN and SVGIG (reference sequence). The CDR3 spans 15 residues. The V segment lost 1 base and the J segment 7 bases; nucleotides outside the gene matches: 7. The CDR3 here is CAWSGGQGFGQPQHF. The CDR3 DNA sequence: TGTGCCTGGAGTGGGGGACAGGGGTTCGGGCAGCCCCAGCATTTT. Full variable domain (missing parts from reference TRBV30 and TRBJ1-5): SQTIHQWPATLVQPVGSPLSLECTVEGTSNPNLYWYRQAAGRGLQLLFYSVGIGQISSEVPQNLSASRPQDRQFILSSKKLLLSDSGFYLCAWSGGQGFGQPQHFGDGTRLSIL.

The V call is TRBV7-9, the J call TRBJ2-3; D is perhaps TRBD2 (5 bases). V was trimmed by 4 bases and J by 8 bases, leaving 10 bases between them. Looked up from germline, CDR1 is SEHNR and CDR2 is FQNEAQ (reference sequence). There are 12 residues in the CDR3. CDR3 nucleotides: TGTGCCAGCAGCTCTAGCATCGCTACGCAGTATTTT. It is translated as CASSSSIATQYF.

The chain employs TRBV24-1 and TRBJ1-2; 7 bases are shared with TRBD1. Germline V lookup: CDR1 KGHDR, CDR2 SFDVKD. This CDR3 spans 16 amino acids. Losses at the gene ends were 3 bases for V and 5 bases for J; bases not matched to a gene: 11. CDR3 nucleotides: TGTGCCACCAGTGATGCAACCCCGGGACAGACATATGGCTACACCTTC. Protein: CATSDATPGQTYGYTF.

The chain joins TRBV6-6 to TRBJ2-2; 9 bases line up with TRBD1. The CDR3 runs to 16 residues. Germline V gene data show CDR1 as MNHNY and CDR2 as SVGAGI (reference sequence). V lost 4 bases and J lost 6; bases outside the gene matches: 9. CDR3 nucleotide sequence: TGTGCCAGCAGTTTCACAGGGGGCGCGGTCCCCGGGGAGCTGTTTTTT. This codes for CASSFTGGAVPGELFF.

The J gene is TRBJ1-2, the V gene TRBV24-1, with D possibly being TRBD1 (6 bases). This CDR3 is built from 14 residues. Trimming took off 4 bases at V and 4 bases at J, with 12 bases between the two ends. CDR1 and CDR2 (germline): KGHDR, SFDVKD. CDR3 coding DNA: TGTGCCACCAGTGAAGATTCAGGGGTCTATGGCTACACCTTC. Its protein is CATSEDSGVYGYTF.

This chain joins TRBV5-6 and TRBJ1-2; D is undetermined. The CDR3 runs to 13 residues. CDR1 and CDR2 from the germline V gene are SGHDT and YYEEEE. The germline V and J ends were trimmed by 7 bases and 2 bases, with 12 bases remaining between them. CDR3 DNA sequence: TGTGCCAGCCGGGGAGCTGGAAACTATGGCTACACCTTC. Protein sequence: CASRGAGNYGYTF.

The V gene is TRBV10-3, the J gene TRBJ2-2; 8 bases match TRBD2. CDR1 and CDR2 (germline): ENHRY, SYGVKD. The V gene end was trimmed by 2 bases and the J gene end by 4 bases; junction bases not matched to a gene: 6. The CDR3 sequence is 16 residues long. CDR3 DNA: TGTGCCATCAGTGAGACGGGGGGGCTGGGCACCGGGGAGCTGTTTTTT. This translates into CAISETGGLGTGELFF.

The chain has TRBV5-6 and TRBJ2-5, with 16 bases that match TRBD2. V trimming: 4 bases; J trimming: 4 bases; junction bases outside the gene matches: 10. The CDR3 is made up of 18 amino acids. Germline CDR1 SGHDT, CDR2 YYEEEE. The CDR3 nucleotides are TGTGCCAGCAGCCGGGGACTAGCGGGGGGGCCCGTTGGAGAGACCCAGTACTTC. This codes for CASSRGLAGGPVGETQYF. The whole variable domain, remainder taken from reference TRBV5-6 and TRBJ2-5, is DAGVTQSPTHLIKTRGQQVTLRCSPKSGHDTVSWYQQALGQGPQFIFQYYEEEERQRGNFPDRFSGHQFPNYSSELNVNALLLGDSALYLCASSRGLAGGPVGETQYFGPGTRLLVL.

CDR3 in DNA: TGTGCCAGCAGTCACGGGTCGGGGGAGCAGTTCTTC. Its translation: CASSHGSGEQFF. The chain couples TRBV11-3 to TRBJ2-1; weak D call: TRBD2 (5 bases). The V gene lost 6 bases and the J gene lost 10 bases, with 13 bases spanning the gap. The CDR3 loop spans 12 amino acids. Germline-derived CDR1 and CDR2 are SGHNT and YENEEA.

The rearrangement joins TRBV6-5 to TRBJ1-2; D may be TRBD1 (6 bases). CDR1 is MNHEY and CDR2 is SVGAGI in the germline V gene. This CDR3 has 14 residues. Trimming took off 7 bases at V and 4 bases at J, with 16 bases between the two ends. CDR3 nucleotide sequence: TGTGCCAGCACCCAAAGGGGGGGGCTCTATGGCTACACCTTC. This encodes CASTQRGGLYGYTF.

The rearrangement joins TRBV13 to TRBJ2-5; a possible D gene is TRBD1 (5 bases). The V end was cut by 3 bases, the J end by 2 bases, with 10 bases between. Germline lookup yields CDR1 PRHDT and CDR2 FYEKMQ (reference sequence). This CDR3 has 14 residues. Written as DNA, the CDR3 is TGTGCCAGCAGCTTCCTTCGACAGCAAGAGACCCAGTACTTC. It encodes CASSFLRQQETQYF.